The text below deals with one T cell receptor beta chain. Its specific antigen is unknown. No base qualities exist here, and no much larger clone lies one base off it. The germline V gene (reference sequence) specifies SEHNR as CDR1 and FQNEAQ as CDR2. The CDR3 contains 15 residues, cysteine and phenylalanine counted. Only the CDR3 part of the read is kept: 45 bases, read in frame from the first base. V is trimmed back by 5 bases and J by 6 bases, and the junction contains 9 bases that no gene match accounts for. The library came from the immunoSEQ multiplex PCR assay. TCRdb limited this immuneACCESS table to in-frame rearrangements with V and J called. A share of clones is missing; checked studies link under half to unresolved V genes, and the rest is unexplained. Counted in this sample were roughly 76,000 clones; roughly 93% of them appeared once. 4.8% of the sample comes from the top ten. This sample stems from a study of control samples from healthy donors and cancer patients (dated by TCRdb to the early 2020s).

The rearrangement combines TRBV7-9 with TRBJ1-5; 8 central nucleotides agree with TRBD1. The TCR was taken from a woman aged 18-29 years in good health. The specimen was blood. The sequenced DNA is TGTGCCAGCAGCGTCTCAGGGGGCGAAAGTCAGCCCCAGCATTTT. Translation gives CASSVSGGESQPQHF.